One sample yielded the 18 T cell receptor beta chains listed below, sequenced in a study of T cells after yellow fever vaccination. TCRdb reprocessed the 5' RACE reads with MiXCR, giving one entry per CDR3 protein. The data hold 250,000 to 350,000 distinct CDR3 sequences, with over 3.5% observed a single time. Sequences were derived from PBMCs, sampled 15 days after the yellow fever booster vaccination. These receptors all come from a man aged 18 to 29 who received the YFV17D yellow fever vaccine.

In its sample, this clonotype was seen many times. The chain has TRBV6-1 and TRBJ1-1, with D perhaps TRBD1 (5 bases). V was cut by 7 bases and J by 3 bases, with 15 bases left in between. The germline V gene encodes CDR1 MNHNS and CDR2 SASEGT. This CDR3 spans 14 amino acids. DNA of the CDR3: TGTGCCAGCACCGCACAGGTAGTTCACACTGAAGCTTTCTTT. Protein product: CASTAQVVHTEAFF.

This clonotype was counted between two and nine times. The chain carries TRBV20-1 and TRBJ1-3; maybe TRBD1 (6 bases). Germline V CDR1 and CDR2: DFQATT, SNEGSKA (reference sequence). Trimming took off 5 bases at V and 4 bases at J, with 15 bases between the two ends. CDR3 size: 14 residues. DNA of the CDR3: TGCAGTGCTTCCCATAGGGGGACGGGAAACACCATATATTTT. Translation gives CSASHRGTGNTIYF.

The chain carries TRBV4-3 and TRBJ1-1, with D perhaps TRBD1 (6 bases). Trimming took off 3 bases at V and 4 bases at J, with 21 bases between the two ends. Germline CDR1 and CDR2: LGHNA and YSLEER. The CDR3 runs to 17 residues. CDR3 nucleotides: TGCGCCAGCAGCCACTCTACCTTCCGGGGGCGGGTCACTGAAGCTTTCTTT. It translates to CASSHSTFRGRVTEAFF.

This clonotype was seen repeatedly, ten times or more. The CDR3 loop is CASSRDSMNTEAFF. In DNA, the CDR3 is TGTGCCAGCAGTCGGGACAGCATGAACACTGAAGCTTTCTTT. The chain combines TRBV12-3 or TRBV12-4 with TRBJ1-1, with 7 bases matching TRBD1. This CDR3 has 14 residues. The trim removed 5 bases at V and 0 bases at J, leaving 3 bases unmatched.

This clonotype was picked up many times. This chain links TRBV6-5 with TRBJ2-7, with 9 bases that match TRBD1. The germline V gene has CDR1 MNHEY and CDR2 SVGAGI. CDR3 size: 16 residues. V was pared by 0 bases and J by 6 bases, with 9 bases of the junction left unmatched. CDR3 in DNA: TGTGCCAGCAGTTACTCGATAGGGACAGGGTCAGGCGAGCAGTACTTC. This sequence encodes CASSYSIGTGSGEQYF.

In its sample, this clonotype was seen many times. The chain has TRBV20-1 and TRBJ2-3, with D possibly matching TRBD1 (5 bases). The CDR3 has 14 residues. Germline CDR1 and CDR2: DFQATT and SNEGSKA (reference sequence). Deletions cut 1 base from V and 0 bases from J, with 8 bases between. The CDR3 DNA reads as TGCAGTGCTAGAGGACAGTTTAGCACAGATACGCAGTATTTT. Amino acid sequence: CSARGQFSTDTQYF.

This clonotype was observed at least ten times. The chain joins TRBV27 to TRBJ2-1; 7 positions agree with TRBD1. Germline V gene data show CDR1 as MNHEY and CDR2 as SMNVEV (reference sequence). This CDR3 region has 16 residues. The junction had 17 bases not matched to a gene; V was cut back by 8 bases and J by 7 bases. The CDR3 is CASAWAQQGSWNEQFF. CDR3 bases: TGTGCCAGCGCATGGGCCCAACAGGGGTCATGGAATGAGCAGTTCTTC.

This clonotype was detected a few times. The CDR3 DNA is TGTGCCACCAGTGGGGGGCAGACCTGGGCTCAAGAGACCCAGTACTTC. It encodes CATSGGQTWAQETQYF. The chain joins TRBV24-1 to TRBJ2-5; D may be TRBD1 (6 bases). V lost 5 bases, J lost 2 bases, and 17 bases lay in between. This CDR3 region has 16 residues. CDR1 and CDR2 from the germline V gene are KGHDR and SFDVKD.

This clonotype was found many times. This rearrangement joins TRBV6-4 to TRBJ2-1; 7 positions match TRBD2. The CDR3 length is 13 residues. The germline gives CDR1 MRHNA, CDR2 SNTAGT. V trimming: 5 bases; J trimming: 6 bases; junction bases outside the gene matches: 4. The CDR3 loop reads CASSTSETNEQFF. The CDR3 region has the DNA TGTGCCAGCAGTACTAGCGAAACCAATGAGCAGTTCTTC.

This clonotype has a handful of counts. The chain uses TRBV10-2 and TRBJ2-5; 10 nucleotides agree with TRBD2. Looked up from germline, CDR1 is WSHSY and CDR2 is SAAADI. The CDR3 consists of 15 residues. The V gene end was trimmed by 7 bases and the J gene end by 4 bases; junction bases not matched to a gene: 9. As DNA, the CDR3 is TGCGCCAGCAAAAGTAGCGGGGGGTACGGAGAGACCCAGTACTTC. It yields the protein CASKSSGGYGETQYF.

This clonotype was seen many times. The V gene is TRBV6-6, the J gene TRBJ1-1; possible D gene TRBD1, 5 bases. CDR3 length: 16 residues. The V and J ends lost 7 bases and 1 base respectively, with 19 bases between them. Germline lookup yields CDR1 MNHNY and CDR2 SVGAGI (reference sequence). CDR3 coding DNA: TGTGCCAGCAACCGAGGGACCAGGACGGCGAACACTGAAGCTTTCTTT. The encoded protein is CASNRGTRTANTEAFF.

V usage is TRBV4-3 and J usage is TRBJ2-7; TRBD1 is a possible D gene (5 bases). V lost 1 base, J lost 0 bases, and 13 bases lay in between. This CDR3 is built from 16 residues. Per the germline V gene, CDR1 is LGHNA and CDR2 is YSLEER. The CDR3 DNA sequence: TGCGCCAGCAGCCAAGTAAGGGGATCCAGCTCCTACGAGCAGTACTTC. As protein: CASSQVRGSSSYEQYF.

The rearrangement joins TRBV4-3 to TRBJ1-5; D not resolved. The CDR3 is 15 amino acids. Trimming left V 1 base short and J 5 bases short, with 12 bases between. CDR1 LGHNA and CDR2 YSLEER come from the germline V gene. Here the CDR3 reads CASSQGDREDQPQHF. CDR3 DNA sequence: TGCGCCAGCAGCCAAGGCGATAGGGAAGATCAGCCCCAGCATTTT.

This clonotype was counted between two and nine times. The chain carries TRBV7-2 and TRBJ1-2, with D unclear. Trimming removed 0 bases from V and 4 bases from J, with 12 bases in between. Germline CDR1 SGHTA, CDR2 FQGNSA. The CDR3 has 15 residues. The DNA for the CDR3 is TGTGCCAGCAGCTTAGCGCTAGGACCAACCTATGGCTACACCTTC. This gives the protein CASSLALGPTYGYTF.

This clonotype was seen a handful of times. The CDR3 coding sequence is TGTGCCAGCACTACGACTGCAACTAATGAAAAACTGTTTTTT. Amino acid sequence: CASTTTATNEKLFF. V and J are TRBV7-2 and TRBJ1-4; D is unclear. The CDR3 spans 14 residues. Germline loops: CDR1 SGHTA, CDR2 FQGNSA. V dropped 7 bases and J dropped 0 bases, with 9 bases sitting between them. Drawing the rest from reference TRBV7-2 and TRBJ1-4, the complete variable domain is GAGVSQSPSNKVTEKGKDVELRCDPISGHTALYWYRQSLGQGLEFLIYFQGNSAPDKSGLPSDRFSAERTGGSVSTLTIQRTQQEDSAVYLCASTTTATNEKLFFGSGTQLSVL.

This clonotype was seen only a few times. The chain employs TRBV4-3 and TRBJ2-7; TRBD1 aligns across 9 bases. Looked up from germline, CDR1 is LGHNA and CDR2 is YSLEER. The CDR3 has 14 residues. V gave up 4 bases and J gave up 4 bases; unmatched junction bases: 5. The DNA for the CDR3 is TGCGCCAGCAGCCTAGGACAGGGGCGGTACGAGCAGTACTTC. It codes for CASSLGQGRYEQYF.

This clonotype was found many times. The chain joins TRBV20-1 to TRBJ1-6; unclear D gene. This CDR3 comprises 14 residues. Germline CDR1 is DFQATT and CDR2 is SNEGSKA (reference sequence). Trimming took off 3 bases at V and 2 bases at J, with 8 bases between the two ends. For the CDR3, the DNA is TGCAGTGCTAGTGGGTCTCCCTATAATTCACCCCTCCACTTT. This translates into CSASGSPYNSPLHF.

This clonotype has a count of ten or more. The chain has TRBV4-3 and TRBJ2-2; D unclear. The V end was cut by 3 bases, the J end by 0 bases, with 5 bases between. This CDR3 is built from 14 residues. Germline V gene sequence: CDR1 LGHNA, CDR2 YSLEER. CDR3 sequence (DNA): TGCGCCAGCAGCCAGAATCCGAACACCGGGGAGCTGTTTTTT. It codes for CASSQNPNTGELFF.